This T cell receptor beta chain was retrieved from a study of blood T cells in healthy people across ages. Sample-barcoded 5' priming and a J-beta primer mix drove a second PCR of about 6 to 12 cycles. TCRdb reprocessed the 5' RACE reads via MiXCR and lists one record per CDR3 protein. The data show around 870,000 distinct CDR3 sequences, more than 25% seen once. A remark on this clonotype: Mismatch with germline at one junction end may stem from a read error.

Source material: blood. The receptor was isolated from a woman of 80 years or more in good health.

CDR3 amino acids: CASSENNERYF. The DNA of the CDR3 is TGCGCCAGCAGTGAAAACAATGAGCGGTACTTC. This chain joins TRBV10-2 and TRBJ2-1; D is perhaps TRBD2 (5 bases). Germline V CDR1 and CDR2: WSHSY, SAAADI. CDR3 size: 11 residues.